These T cell receptor beta chains were read from a single sample in a study of sequential checkpoint blockade in melanoma. The protocol was immunoSEQ multiplex PCR, while the TCRdb copy is restricted to in-frame clones and leaves out a portion. The sample contains 150 to 200 clones, 20% to 25% of which appear only once. Sequences were derived from tumor tissue (inferred from file names), sampled from a patient given nivolumab and ipilimumab in sequence. These receptors were collected from a human donor with melanoma. The CDR3 runs from the conserved cysteine through the conserved F or W. Each record gives: CDR3 protein, CDR3 DNA, V gene, D gene, J gene, clone size. D genes are given only for firm matches. The size field is filled for only some rows; it gives once, few, many or a size class.

cdr3_aa: CASSQYSGGYNEQFF; cdr3_nt: TGTGCCAGCAGCCAATACTCAGGAGGGTACAATGAGCAGTTCTTC; v_call: TRBV14; d_call: NA; j_call: TRBJ2-1; clone_size: few
cdr3_aa: CASSDCPSLLVDNEKLFF; cdr3_nt: TGTGCCAGCAGTGACTGTCCAAGTCTCCTAGTCGACAATGAAAAACTGTTTTTT; v_call: TRBV6-8; d_call: NA; j_call: TRBJ1-4; clone_size: NA
cdr3_aa: CASSDAWSGEKLFF; cdr3_nt: TGTGCCAGCAGCGACGCCTGGTCTGGTGAAAAACTGTTTTTT; v_call: TRBV11-3; d_call: NA; j_call: TRBJ1-4; clone_size: large
cdr3_aa: CASSPEARVGTDTQYF; cdr3_nt: TGTGCCAGCTCACCCGAAGCCAGGGTGGGGACAGATACGCAGTATTTT; v_call: TRBV18; d_call: NA; j_call: TRBJ2-3; clone_size: hyperexpanded
cdr3_aa: CASSLVGTASYNSPLHF; cdr3_nt: TGTGCCAGCAGCTTGGTAGGGACAGCTTCCTATAATTCACCCCTCCACTTT; v_call: TRBV11-3; d_call: TRBD1; j_call: TRBJ1-6; clone_size: medium-sized
cdr3_aa: CATRHGPGGYTF; cdr3_nt: TGTGCCACCAGACACGGACCCGGTGGGTACACCTTC; v_call: TRBV19; d_call: NA; j_call: TRBJ1-2; clone_size: few
cdr3_aa: CASSYDRGRNSPLHF; cdr3_nt: TGTGCCAGCAGTTACGACAGGGGGCGAAATTCACCCCTCCACTTT; v_call: TRBV6-8; d_call: TRBD1; j_call: TRBJ1-6; clone_size: few
cdr3_aa: CASWGGKRSPLHF; cdr3_nt: TGTGCCAGCTGGGGGGGTAAGCGTTCACCCCTCCACTTT; v_call: TRBV6-8; d_call: NA; j_call: TRBJ1-6; clone_size: few
cdr3_aa: CASSYSIYGGDEQYF; cdr3_nt: TGTGCCAGCAGTTACTCGATTTACGGGGGCGACGAGCAGTACTTC; v_call: TRBV6-8; d_call: NA; j_call: TRBJ2-7; clone_size: NA
cdr3_aa: CASSIGSIYNEQFF; cdr3_nt: TGTGCCAGTAGTATCGGGAGTATTTACAATGAGCAGTTCTTC; v_call: TRBV19; d_call: NA; j_call: TRBJ2-1; clone_size: large
cdr3_aa: CASLQGPRFPNEQFF; cdr3_nt: TGTGCCAGTTTACAGGGGCCGCGGTTCCCGAATGAGCAGTTCTTC; v_call: TRBV6-8; d_call: TRBD1; j_call: TRBJ2-1; clone_size: large
cdr3_aa: CASSNGIATGYTF; cdr3_nt: TGTGCCAGCTCGAATGGAATTGCGACCGGCTACACCTTC; v_call: TRBV7-1; d_call: NA; j_call: TRBJ1-2; clone_size: medium-sized
cdr3_aa: CASTSSGSTDTQYF; cdr3_nt: TGTGCCAGTACCTCTAGCGGTTCCACAGATACGCAGTATTTT; v_call: TRBV19; d_call: TRBD2; j_call: TRBJ2-3; clone_size: NA
cdr3_aa: CASSIGQRLGTDTQYF; cdr3_nt: TGTGCCAGTAGTATAGGGCAGCGTTTAGGCACAGATACGCAGTATTTT; v_call: TRBV19; d_call: NA; j_call: TRBJ2-3; clone_size: NA
cdr3_aa: CASSVGLAGGSDTQYF; cdr3_nt: TGCGCCAGCAGCGTCGGACTAGCGGGAGGGTCAGATACGCAGTATTTT; v_call: TRBV5-1; d_call: TRBD2; j_call: TRBJ2-3; clone_size: NA
cdr3_aa: CASSPGQGNTEAFF; cdr3_nt: TGTGCCAGTAGTCCCGGACAGGGGAACACTGAAGCTTTCTTT; v_call: TRBV19; d_call: TRBD1; j_call: TRBJ1-1; clone_size: NA
cdr3_aa: CATRDRLYNEQFF; cdr3_nt: TGTGCCACGAGGGACAGGCTGTACAATGAGCAGTTCTTC; v_call: TRBV6-8; d_call: TRBD1; j_call: TRBJ2-1; clone_size: few
cdr3_aa: CASSPLETNYGYTF; cdr3_nt: TGTGCCAGCTCACCACTTGAGACGAACTATGGCTACACCTTC; v_call: TRBV18; d_call: NA; j_call: TRBJ1-2; clone_size: NA
cdr3_aa: CASSQATSGGRLPPEQYF; cdr3_nt: TGCGCCAGCAGCCAAGCGACTAGCGGGGGGAGGCTACCGCCCGAGCAGTACTTC; v_call: TRBV23-1; d_call: TRBD2; j_call: TRBJ2-7; clone_size: medium-sized
cdr3_aa: CACRGDNQPQHF; cdr3_nt: TGTGCCTGCCGAGGGGACAATCAGCCCCAGCATTTT; v_call: TRBV9; d_call: NA; j_call: TRBJ1-5; clone_size: NA
cdr3_aa: CASSIRQGGTDTQYF; cdr3_nt: TGTGCCAGTAGTATAAGACAGGGAGGGACAGATACGCAGTATTTT; v_call: TRBV19; d_call: NA; j_call: TRBJ2-3; clone_size: few
cdr3_aa: CASSISYEQFF; cdr3_nt: TGTGCCAGTAGTATCTCCTATGAGCAGTTCTTC; v_call: TRBV19; d_call: NA; j_call: TRBJ2-1; clone_size: few
cdr3_aa: CASSYEAGRAQYF; cdr3_nt: TGTGCCAGCAGTTACGAGGCGGGTCGGGCCCAGTACTTC; v_call: TRBV6-8; d_call: NA; j_call: TRBJ2-5; clone_size: few
cdr3_aa: CASSPLAGEQFF; cdr3_nt: TGTGCCAGCAGCCCGCTAGCGGGGGAACAGTTCTTC; v_call: TRBV6-8; d_call: TRBD2; j_call: TRBJ2-1; clone_size: few
cdr3_aa: CASCCETGPSNQPQHF; cdr3_nt: TGTGCCAGCTGCTGCGAGACAGGGCCCAGCAATCAGCCCCAGCATTTT; v_call: TRBV2; d_call: TRBD1; j_call: TRBJ1-5; clone_size: few
cdr3_aa: CAWSAGTGHLYGYTF; cdr3_nt: TGTGCCTGGAGCGCAGGCACGGGACACCTCTATGGCTACACCTTC; v_call: TRBV30; d_call: NA; j_call: TRBJ1-2; clone_size: few
cdr3_aa: CASSIDSGTGQFF; cdr3_nt: TGTGCCAGTAGTATAGATTCAGGTACCGGGCAGTTCTTC; v_call: TRBV19; d_call: NA; j_call: TRBJ2-1; clone_size: NA
cdr3_aa: CASSEASYDYYGYTF; cdr3_nt: TGTGCCAGCAGTGAAGCCTCCTATGACTACTATGGCTACACCTTC; v_call: TRBV6-1; d_call: NA; j_call: TRBJ1-2; clone_size: NA
cdr3_aa: CASSLDGGQRTEAFF; cdr3_nt: TGTGCCAGCAGCTTAGATGGGGGGCAGAGAACTGAAGCTTTCTTT; v_call: TRBV11-3; d_call: NA; j_call: TRBJ1-1; clone_size: large
cdr3_aa: CASRGTGPHEQFF; cdr3_nt: TGTGCCAGCAGGGGGACAGGACCACATGAGCAGTTCTTC; v_call: TRBV6-8; d_call: TRBD1; j_call: TRBJ2-1; clone_size: hyperexpanded
cdr3_aa: CASSSRGGGSYEQYF; cdr3_nt: TGTGCCAGCAGCTCTAGGGGGGGAGGCTCCTACGAGCAGTACTTC; v_call: TRBV11-3; d_call: NA; j_call: TRBJ2-7; clone_size: large
cdr3_aa: CASRSSGGAEETQYF; cdr3_nt: TGCGCCAGCAGATCAAGCGGGGGGGCGGAAGAGACCCAGTACTTC; v_call: TRBV5-1; d_call: TRBD2; j_call: TRBJ2-5; clone_size: NA
cdr3_aa: CASSIPTGQGLYNEQFF; cdr3_nt: TGTGCCAGTAGTATCCCTACGGGACAGGGTTTATACAATGAGCAGTTCTTC; v_call: TRBV19; d_call: TRBD1; j_call: TRBJ2-1; clone_size: NA
cdr3_aa: CASSSWTSDYNEQFF; cdr3_nt: TGTGCCAGCAGCTCATGGACTAGCGACTACAATGAGCAGTTCTTC; v_call: TRBV11-3; d_call: TRBD2; j_call: TRBJ2-1; clone_size: large